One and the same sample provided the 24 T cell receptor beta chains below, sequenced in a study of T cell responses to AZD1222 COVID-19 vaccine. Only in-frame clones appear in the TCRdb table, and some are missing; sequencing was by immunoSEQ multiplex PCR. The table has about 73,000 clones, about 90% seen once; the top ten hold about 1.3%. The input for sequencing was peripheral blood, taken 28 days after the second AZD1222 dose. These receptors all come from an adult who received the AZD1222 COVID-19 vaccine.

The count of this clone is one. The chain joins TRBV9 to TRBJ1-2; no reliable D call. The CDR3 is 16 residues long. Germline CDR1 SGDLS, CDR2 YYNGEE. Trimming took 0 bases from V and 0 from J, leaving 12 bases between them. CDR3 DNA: TGTGCCAGCAGCGTAGCTACAACGATAGCTAACTATGGCTACACCTTC. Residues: CASSVATTIANYGYTF.

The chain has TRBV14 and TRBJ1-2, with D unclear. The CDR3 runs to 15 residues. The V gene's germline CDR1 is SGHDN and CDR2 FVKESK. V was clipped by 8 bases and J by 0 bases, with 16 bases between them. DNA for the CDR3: TGTGCCAGCGGCCCCTCCGTTCGGTCTAACTATGGCTACACCTTC. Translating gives CASGPSVRSNYGYTF.

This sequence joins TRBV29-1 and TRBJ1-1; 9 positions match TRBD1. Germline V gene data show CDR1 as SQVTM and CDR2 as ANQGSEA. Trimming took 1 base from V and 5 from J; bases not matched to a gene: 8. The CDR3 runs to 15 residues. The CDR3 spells CSVEGTGGAITEAFF. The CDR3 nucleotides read TGCAGCGTTGAAGGTACAGGGGGCGCGATTACTGAAGCTTTCTTT. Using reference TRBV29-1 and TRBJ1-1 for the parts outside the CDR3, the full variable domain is SAVISQKPSRDICQRGTSLTIQCQVDSQVTMMFWYRQQPGQSLTLIATANQGSEATYESGFVIDKFPISRPNLTFSTLTVSNMSPEDSSIYLCSVEGTGGAITEAFFGQGTRLTVV.

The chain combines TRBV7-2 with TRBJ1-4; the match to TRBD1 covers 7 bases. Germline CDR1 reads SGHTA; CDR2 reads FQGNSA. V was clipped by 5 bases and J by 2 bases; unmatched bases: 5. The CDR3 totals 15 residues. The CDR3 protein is CASSPRQGTNEKLFF. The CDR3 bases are TGTGCCAGCAGCCCCAGACAGGGTACTAATGAAAAACTGTTTTTT.

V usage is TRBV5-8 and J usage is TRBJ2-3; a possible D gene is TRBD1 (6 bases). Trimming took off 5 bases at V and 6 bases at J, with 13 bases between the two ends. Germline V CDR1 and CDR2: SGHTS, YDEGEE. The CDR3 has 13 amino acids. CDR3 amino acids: CASSEGGLDTQYF. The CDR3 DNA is TGTGCCAGCAGTGAAGGGGGTTTGGATACGCAGTATTTT. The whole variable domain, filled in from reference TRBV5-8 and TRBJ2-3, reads EAGVTQSPTHLIKTRGQQATLRCSPISGHTSVYWYQQALGLGLQFLLWYDEGEERNRGNFPPRFSGRQFPNYSSELNVNALELEDSALYLCASSEGGLDTQYFGPGTRLTVL.

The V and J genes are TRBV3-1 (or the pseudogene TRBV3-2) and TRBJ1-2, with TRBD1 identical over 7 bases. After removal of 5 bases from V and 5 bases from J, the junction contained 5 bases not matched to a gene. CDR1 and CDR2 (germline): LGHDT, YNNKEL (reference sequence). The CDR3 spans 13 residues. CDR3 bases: TGTGCCAGCAGCAGGGACAGCCCTTATGGCTACACCTTC. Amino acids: CASSRDSPYGYTF.

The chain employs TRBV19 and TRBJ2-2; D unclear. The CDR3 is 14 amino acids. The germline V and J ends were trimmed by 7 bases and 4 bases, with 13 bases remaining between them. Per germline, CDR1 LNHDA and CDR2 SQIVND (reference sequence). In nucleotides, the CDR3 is TGTGCCAGTAACTATGACTCGGGCACCGGGGAGCTGTTTTTT. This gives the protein CASNYDSGTGELFF. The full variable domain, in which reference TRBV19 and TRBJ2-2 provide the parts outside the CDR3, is DGGITQSPKYLFRKEGQNVTLSCEQNLNHDAMYWYRQDPGQGLRLIYYSQIVNDFQKGDIAEGYSVSREKKESFPLTVTSAQKNPTAFYLCASNYDSGTGELFFGEGSRLTVL.

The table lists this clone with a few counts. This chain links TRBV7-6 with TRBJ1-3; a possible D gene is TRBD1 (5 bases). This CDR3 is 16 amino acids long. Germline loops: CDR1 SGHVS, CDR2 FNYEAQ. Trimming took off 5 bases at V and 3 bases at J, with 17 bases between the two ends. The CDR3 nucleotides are TGTGCCAGCAGCCCACGACGGGGCGGAGGTGGAAACACCATATATTTT. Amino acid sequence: CASSPRRGGGGNTIYF.

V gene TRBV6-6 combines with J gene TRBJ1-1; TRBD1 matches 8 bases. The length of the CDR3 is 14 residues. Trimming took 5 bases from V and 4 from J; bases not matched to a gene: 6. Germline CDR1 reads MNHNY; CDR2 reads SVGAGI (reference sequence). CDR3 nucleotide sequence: TGTGCCAGCAGTAGGACAGGGACAGGCACTGAAGCTTTCTTT. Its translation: CASSRTGTGTEAFF.

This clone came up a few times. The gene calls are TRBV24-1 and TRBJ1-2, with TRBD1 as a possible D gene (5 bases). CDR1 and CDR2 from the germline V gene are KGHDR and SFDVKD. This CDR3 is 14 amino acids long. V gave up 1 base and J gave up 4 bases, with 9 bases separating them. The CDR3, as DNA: TGTGCCACCAGTGATTTAGAGACAGCCTATGGCTACACCTTC. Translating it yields CATSDLETAYGYTF.

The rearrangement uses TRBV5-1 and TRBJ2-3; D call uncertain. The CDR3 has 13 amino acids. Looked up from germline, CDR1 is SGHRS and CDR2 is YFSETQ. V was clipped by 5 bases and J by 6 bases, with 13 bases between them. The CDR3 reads CASRGLGSDTQYF. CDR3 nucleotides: TGCGCCAGCAGAGGGTTGGGGTCGGATACGCAGTATTTT.

The chain's CDR3 is CASSLVRLANTGELFF. The CDR3 region has the DNA TGCGCCAGCAGCTTGGTTAGGTTAGCGAACACCGGGGAGCTGTTTTTT. J is TRBJ2-2 and V is TRBV5-1; D remains ambiguous. The CDR3 spans 16 residues. Trimming took 0 bases from V and 0 from J, leaving 9 bases between them. Germline loops: CDR1 SGHRS, CDR2 YFSETQ.

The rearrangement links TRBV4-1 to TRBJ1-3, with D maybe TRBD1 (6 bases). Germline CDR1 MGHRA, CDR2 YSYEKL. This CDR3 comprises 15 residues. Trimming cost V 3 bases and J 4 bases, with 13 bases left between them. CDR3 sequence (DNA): TGCGCCAGCAGCCACCTGACAGGTTTCGGAAACACCATATATTTT. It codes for CASSHLTGFGNTIYF.

The DNA for the CDR3 is TGCGCCAGCCATTCCGGGACAGGGGTCTACGAGCAGTACTTC. As protein: CASHSGTGVYEQYF. This chain connects TRBV5-1 to TRBJ2-7; 10 nucleotides match TRBD1. The V gene's germline CDR1 is SGHRS and CDR2 YFSETQ. The CDR3 is made up of 14 amino acids. The V gene end was trimmed by 7 bases and the J gene end by 3 bases; junction bases not matched to a gene: 7.

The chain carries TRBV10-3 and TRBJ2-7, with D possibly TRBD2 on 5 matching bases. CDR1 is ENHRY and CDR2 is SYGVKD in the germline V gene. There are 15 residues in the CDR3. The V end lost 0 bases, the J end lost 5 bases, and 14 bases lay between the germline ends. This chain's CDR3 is CAISESKVLEDEQYF. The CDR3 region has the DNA TGTGCCATCAGTGAGTCTAAGGTTTTGGAGGACGAGCAGTACTTC.

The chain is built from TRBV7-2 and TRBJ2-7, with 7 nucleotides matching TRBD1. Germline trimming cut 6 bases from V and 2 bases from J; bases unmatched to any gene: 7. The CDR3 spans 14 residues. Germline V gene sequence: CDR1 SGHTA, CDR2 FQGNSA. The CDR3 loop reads CASSYTGTAYEQYF. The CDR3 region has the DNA TGTGCCAGCAGTTATACCGGGACAGCCTACGAGCAGTACTTC.

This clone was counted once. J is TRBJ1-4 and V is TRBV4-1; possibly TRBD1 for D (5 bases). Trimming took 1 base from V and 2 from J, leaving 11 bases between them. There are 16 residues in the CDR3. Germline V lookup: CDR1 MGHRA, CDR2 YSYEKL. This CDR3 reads CASSQALGGTNEKLFF. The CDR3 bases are TGCGCCAGCAGCCAAGCCCTGGGGGGGACTAATGAAAAACTGTTTTTT.

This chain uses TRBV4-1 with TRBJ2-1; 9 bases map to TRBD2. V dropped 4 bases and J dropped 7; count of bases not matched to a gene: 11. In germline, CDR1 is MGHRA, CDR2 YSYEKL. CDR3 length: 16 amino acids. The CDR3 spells CASSPFGGGAGNEQFF. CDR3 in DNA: TGCGCCAGCAGCCCTTTCGGCGGGGGGGCCGGTAATGAGCAGTTCTTC.

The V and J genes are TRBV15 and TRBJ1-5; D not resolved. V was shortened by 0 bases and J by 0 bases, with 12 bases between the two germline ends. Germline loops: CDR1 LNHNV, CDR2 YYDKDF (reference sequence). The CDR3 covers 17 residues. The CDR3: CATSRDSTADSNQPQHF. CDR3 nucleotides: TGTGCCACCAGCAGAGATTCAACGGCTGATAGCAATCAGCCCCAGCATTTT.

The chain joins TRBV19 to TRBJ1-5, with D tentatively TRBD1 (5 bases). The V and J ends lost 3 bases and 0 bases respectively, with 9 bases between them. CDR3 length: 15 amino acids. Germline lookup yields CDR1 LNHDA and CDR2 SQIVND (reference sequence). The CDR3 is CASSMDGASNQPQHF. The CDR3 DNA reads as TGTGCCAGTAGTATGGACGGGGCTAGCAATCAGCCCCAGCATTTT. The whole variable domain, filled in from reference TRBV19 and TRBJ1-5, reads DGGITQSPKYLFRKEGQNVTLSCEQNLNHDAMYWYRQDPGQGLRLIYYSQIVNDFQKGDIAEGYSVSREKKESFPLTVTSAQKNPTAFYLCASSMDGASNQPQHFGDGTRLSIL.

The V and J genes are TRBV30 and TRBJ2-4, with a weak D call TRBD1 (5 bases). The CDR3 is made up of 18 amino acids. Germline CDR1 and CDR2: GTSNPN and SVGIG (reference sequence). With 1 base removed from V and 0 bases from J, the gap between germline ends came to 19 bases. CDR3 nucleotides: TGTGCCTGGAGTGGGCGGTGGGCAGGGTTAGGAGCCAAAAACATTCAGTACTTC. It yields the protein CAWSGRWAGLGAKNIQYF.

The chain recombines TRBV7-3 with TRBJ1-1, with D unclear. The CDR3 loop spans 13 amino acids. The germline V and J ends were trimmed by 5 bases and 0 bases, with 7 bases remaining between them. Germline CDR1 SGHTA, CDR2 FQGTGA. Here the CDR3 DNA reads TGTGCCAGCAGCCTACAAATGAACACTGAAGCTTTCTTT. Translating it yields CASSLQMNTEAFF. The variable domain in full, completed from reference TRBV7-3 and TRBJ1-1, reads GAGVSQTPSNKVTEKGKYVELRCDPISGHTALYWYRQSLGQGPEFLIYFQGTGAADDSGLPNDRFFAVRPEGSVSTLKIQRTERGDSAVYLCASSLQMNTEAFFGQGTRLTVV.

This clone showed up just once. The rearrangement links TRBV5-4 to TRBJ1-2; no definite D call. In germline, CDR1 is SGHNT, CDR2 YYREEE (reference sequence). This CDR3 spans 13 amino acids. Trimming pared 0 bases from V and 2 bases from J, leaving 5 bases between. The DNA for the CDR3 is TGTGCCAGCAGCTTGGGAGGGAACTATGGCTACACCTTC. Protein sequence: CASSLGGNYGYTF.

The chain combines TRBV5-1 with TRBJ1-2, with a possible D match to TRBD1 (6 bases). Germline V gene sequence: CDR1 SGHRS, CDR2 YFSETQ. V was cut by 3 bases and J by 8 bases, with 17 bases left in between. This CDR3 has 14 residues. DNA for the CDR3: TGCGCCAGCAGCTCCCTCGGGCAGGGACACGGCTACACCTTC. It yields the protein CASSSLGQGHGYTF.